This is a list of T cell receptor beta chains from one sample in a study of CD8 T cells in ankylosing spondylitis. TCRdb used MiXCR to reprocess the 5' RACE reads, holding one entry per CDR3 protein. The sample shows about 360,000 distinct CDR3 sequences, more than 20% of them seen only once. Sequencing input: blood, either unsorted or a sorted T cell fraction (not recorded which). These receptors all come from a male donor with ankylosing spondylitis or in good health (not recorded which). The CDR3 runs from the conserved cysteine through the conserved F or W. D genes are given only for firm matches. Part of the rows lack a size; the others show once, few, many or a class for expanded clones.

clone size	D gene	V gene	J gene	CDR3 protein	CDR3 DNA
-	-	TRBV2	TRBJ2-2	CASSEVTGSSNTGELFF	TGTGCCAGCAGTGAAGTTACGGGCAGCTCGAACACCGGGGAGCTGTTTTTT
few	-	TRBV6-2/TRBV6-3	TRBJ2-3	CASSYPSSLTDTQYF	TGTGCCAGCAGTTACCCCTCCAGCCTCACAGATACGCAGTATTTT
few	-	TRBV7-9	TRBJ1-1	CASSLVWGSNTEAFF	TGTGCCAGCAGCTTAGTATGGGGTTCGAACACTGAAGCTTTCTTT
many	-	TRBV12-3/TRBV12-4	TRBJ1-2	CASSFGGSNYGYTF	TGTGCCAGCAGTTTTGGGGGTTCTAACTATGGCTACACCTTC
few	-	TRBV5-6	TRBJ2-3	CASSYATLQDSTDTQYF	TGTGCCAGCAGCTACGCGACCCTGCAGGATAGCACAGATACGCAGTATTTT
-	TRBD1	TRBV4-1	TRBJ2-7	CASSHLDRASSYEQYF	TGCGCCAGCAGCCATTTAGACAGGGCTAGCTCCTACGAGCAGTACTTC
-	TRBD1	TRBV20-1	TRBJ1-1	CSANRGLSEAFF	TGCAGTGCTAACAGGGGGCTTAGTGAAGCTTTCTTT
few	TRBD1	TRBV7-9	TRBJ1-4	CASSSQGASEKLFF	TGTGCCAGCAGCTCACAGGGGGCCAGTGAAAAACTGTTTTTT
-	-	TRBV7-9	TRBJ1-2	CASSKEEEYYGYTF	TGTGCCAGCAGTAAGGAGGAAGAGTACTATGGCTACACCTTC
few	TRBD1	TRBV6-1	TRBJ1-2	CATRGEVGYGYTF	TGTGCCACCAGGGGGGAGGTAGGCTATGGCTACACCTTC
many	TRBD1	TRBV9	TRBJ2-7	CASSVGQGDSYEQYF	TGTGCCAGCAGCGTTGGACAGGGGGACTCCTACGAGCAGTACTTC
few	-	TRBV20-1	TRBJ2-7	CSAQERNEQYF	TGCAGTGCTCAGGAGCGGAACGAGCAGTACTTC
few	-	TRBV29-1	TRBJ2-7	CRGERIPCSYEQYF	TGCAGGGGGGAGCGGATACCTTGCTCCTACGAGCAGTACTTC
few	TRBD2	TRBV3-1	TRBJ2-1	CASSHLRGAIYNEQFF	TGTGCCAGCAGCCACTTGCGGGGGGCTATCTACAATGAGCAGTTCTTC
-	-	TRBV20-1	TRBJ2-5	CSARTANNLETQYF	TGCAGTGCCAGGACAGCTAATAACTTAGAGACCCAGTACTTC
-	-	TRBV10-3	TRBJ2-5	CAISEGQETQYF	TGTGCCATCAGTGAGGGACAGGAGACCCAGTACTTC
few	-	TRBV7-9	TRBJ2-5	CASSSFVPAPLLTQYF	TGTGCCAGCAGCTCGTTCGTCCCCGCACCCCTTCTGACCCAGTACTTC
-	TRBD1	TRBV27	TRBJ2-2	CASSSEDREAGELFF	TGTGCCAGCAGTTCGGAGGACAGGGAGGCCGGGGAGCTGTTTTTT
few	-	TRBV4-1	TRBJ2-7	CASSQGLNSESYEQYF	TGCGCCAGCAGCCAAGGACTCAACAGTGAATCCTACGAGCAGTACTTC
few	-	TRBV10-3	TRBJ2-5	CAISDGPETQYF	TGTGCCATCAGCGACGGGCCGGAGACCCAGTACTTC
few	-	TRBV6-1	TRBJ2-5	CASSDQGYRGETQYF	TGTGCCAGCAGTGACCAGGGGTACAGAGGAGAGACCCAGTACTTC
few	-	TRBV12-5	TRBJ2-5	CASGLTTSAYQETQYF	TGTGCTAGTGGACTGACAACATCGGCCTACCAAGAGACCCAGTACTTC
-	-	TRBV29-1	TRBJ1-1	CSVGAYSNTEAFF	TGCAGCGTTGGGGCCTACTCTAACACTGAAGCTTTCTTT
few	TRBD1	TRBV29-1	TRBJ2-7	CSVKGQLMNPYEQYF	TGCAGCGTTAAGGGACAGCTGATGAATCCCTACGAGCAGTACTTC
few	TRBD1	TRBV12-3/TRBV12-4	TRBJ2-1	CASSLKLGQGANEQFF	TGTGCCAGCAGTTTAAAGTTGGGGCAGGGGGCCAATGAGCAGTTCTTC
few	TRBD1	TRBV10-3	TRBJ2-2	CAISIDRETGELFF	TGTGCCATCAGTATAGACAGGGAGACCGGGGAGCTGTTTTTT
few	TRBD2	TRBV27	TRBJ2-5	CASSWSGGGETQYF	TGTGCCAGCAGTTGGAGCGGGGGTGGGGAGACCCAGTACTTC
few	TRBD2	TRBV15	TRBJ2-1	CATSSEGTSSNEQFF	TGTGCCACCAGCAGTGAAGGGACTAGCTCCAATGAGCAGTTCTTC
-	-	TRBV10-3	TRBJ2-7	CATEDSSNYEQYF	TGTGCCACCGAGGACAGTAGTAATTACGAGCAGTACTTC
-	-	TRBV7-9	TRBJ1-1	CASSDQTEAFF	TGTGCCAGCAGCGACCAAACTGAAGCTTTCTTT
-	-	TRBV6-5	TRBJ2-2	CASSYIRTGELFF	TGTGCCAGCAGTTATATCAGGACCGGGGAGCTGTTTTTT
-	TRBD2	TRBV7-9	TRBJ2-5	CASSFWTRSLSETQYF	TGTGCCAGCAGCTTTTGGACTAGGTCCTTGTCGGAGACCCAGTACTTC
few	TRBD2	TRBV6-2/TRBV6-3	TRBJ2-7	CASSPARAGNSYEQYF	TGTGCCAGCAGTCCCGCCAGAGCGGGGAACTCCTACGAGCAGTACTTC
-	TRBD1	TRBV27	TRBJ2-7	CASRFSPSGDRGDEQYF	TGTGCCAGCAGATTCTCTCCCTCTGGGGACAGGGGTGACGAGCAGTACTTC
-	-	TRBV12-3/TRBV12-4	TRBJ2-5	CASKALQETQYF	TGTGCCAGCAAAGCACTACAAGAGACCCAGTACTTC
-	-	TRBV28	TRBJ1-2	CASSPSQVFDNYGYTF	TGTGCCAGCAGTCCCTCTCAGGTGTTTGATAACTATGGCTACACCTTC
-	-	TRBV7-2	TRBJ2-2	CASSLLRDSIGAGELFF	TGTGCCAGCAGCTTATTGCGGGACTCGATCGGGGCCGGGGAGCTGTTTTTT
-	-	TRBV4-2	TRBJ1-2	CASSQGGRAGYTF	TGTGCCAGCAGCCAAGGGGGGCGCGCTGGCTACACCTTC
few	-	TRBV10-2	TRBJ2-1	CASNSGGGYRGEQFF	TGCGCCAGCAATTCCGGGGGCGGATATCGTGGTGAGCAGTTCTTC
few	-	TRBV29-1	TRBJ2-5	CSVEGGQTVETQYF	TGCAGCGTTGAAGGGGGTCAGACTGTAGAGACCCAGTACTTC
few	TRBD2	TRBV5-8	TRBJ2-4	CASSLGRGENIQYF	TGTGCCAGCAGCTTGGGACGGGGGGAAAACATTCAGTACTTC
few	-	TRBV5-1	TRBJ2-7	CASSPGTWVSSYEQYF	TGCGCCAGCAGCCCAGGGACGTGGGTCAGCTCCTACGAGCAGTACTTC
few	-	TRBV29-1	TRBJ2-5	CSVEVIETQETQYF	TGCAGCGTTGAAGTCATCGAAACCCAAGAGACCCAGTACTTC
few	TRBD2	TRBV29-1	TRBJ2-3	CSGSGGFSTDTQYF	TGCAGCGGGAGCGGGGGGTTTAGCACAGATACGCAGTATTTT
few	TRBD1	TRBV28	TRBJ2-2	CASSLWRGTGSHTGELFF	TGTGCCAGCAGTTTATGGAGGGGGACAGGGTCGCACACCGGGGAGCTGTTTTTT
-	-	TRBV12-3/TRBV12-4	TRBJ2-3	CASSHGGPNTDTQYF	TGTGCCAGCAGTCACGGGGGGCCGAACACAGATACGCAGTATTTT